This T cell receptor (beta chain) was identified in a study of blood T cell repertoires in COVID-19. Whole-study context: Donors in the United States, Italy and Spain gave samples during acute or convalescent COVID-19.

The authors' processing: Using reference gene primer amplification, nucleated cell counts were estimated. Measured with immunoSEQ multiplex PCR; TCRdb has only the in-frame clones, and not every one. Clone size and the V and J calls come from that table; the DNA yielded D and trimming. This table holds around 220,000 clones, over 75% found once. V gave up 2 bases and J gave up 5 bases, with 11 bases separating them. The CDR3 is made up of 14 amino acids. The germline V gene has CDR1 MNHEY and CDR2 SMNVEV (reference sequence). Sequenced sample: peripheral blood. The chain employs TRBV27 and TRBJ2-3; D is possibly TRBD1 (5 bases). This TCR was recovered from a middle-aged man with acute or convalescent COVID-19. The CDR3 region is CASSLSRVRDTQYF. In nucleotides, the CDR3 is TGTGCCAGCAGTTTAAGCAGGGTTAGAGATACGCAGTATTTT.